This T cell receptor beta chain was sequenced during a study of post-analysis software for immune sequencing data (dated by TCRdb to the mid-2010s). The study in broad terms: The recorded disease courses included relapsing-remitting, secondary progressive and progressive-relapsing multiple sclerosis, and some patients had no subtype annotation. The patient repertoires were compared against 10 to 12 previously published healthy control repertoires obtained from donors aged about 6 to 28 years. A subset of samples was prepared in parallel using single-end sample barcoding, then pooled and co-amplified after Illumina adapter ligation.

With regard to this clonotype: It has no known antigen specificity. No qualities accompany the bases; no much larger clone lies one base away.

Summary of the overall study and its limitations: Patients showed significantly higher frequencies than controls for several TRBV segments, among them TRBV5-6, TRBV5-1 and TRBV20-1. The multiple sclerosis patient group was slightly younger than the control group. Multiple sclerosis patients had significantly lower normalized Chao1 diversity than controls, a result that suggests substantial peripheral T-cell clonal expansion. Direct clustering with F measure showed strong co-clustering of samples prepared in the same batch, prompting a batch-effect correction.

The library was produced with PCR. TCRdb lists the instrument as Illumina HiSeq 2500. Unique molecular identifiers were incorporated into TCR beta cDNA libraries to reduce PCR and sequencing biases. Per 1 to 10 million input T cells, 500,000 or so cDNA molecules were obtained, such that each molecule approximated one T cell. The same protocol used for the earlier healthy control dataset was applied to prepare and sequence the patient libraries. Within a given batch, samples were prepared together, multiplexed and sequenced on the same HiSeq lane. The study's own analysis went as follows. MIGEC was used to process the raw barcoded reads, and molecular identifier groups with only a single read were discarded before consensus assembly and CDR3 extraction. Clonotype tables were post-analysed with VDJtools, normalizing diversity by down-sampling all datasets to the smallest sample size. Repertoire overlap clustering matched CDR3 amino acid but not nucleotide sequences to correct batch-related cross-sample contamination. Using fastp trimming at Q25 and MiXCR clonotype assembly, TCRdb reanalyzed the public sequencing data and kept in-frame beta chains. Each entry is one CDR3 protein sequence, shown with its most common DNA and genes. The V and J calls come from TCRdb's annotation, not from the publication. The sample includes about 540,000 distinct CDR3 sequences, with around a third observed a single time. The ten largest clones add up to approximately 5.4% of the sample.

The germline V and J ends show losses of 7 bases and 0 bases respectively, and no gene match explains 8 bases of the junction. As encoded in the germline V gene, CDR1 is MNHNS while CDR2 is SASEGT. The CDR3 runs 15 residues from the cysteine to the phenylalanine. Only the CDR3 DNA is retained, 45 bases long and in frame from the first base. TCR beta repertoires were profiled from peripheral blood of roughly 13 young patients with multiple sclerosis to demonstrate the VDJtools post-analysis software. Multiple sclerosis patients were children and adolescents aged roughly 6 to 17 years. Sequences were obtained from blood. This receptor was taken from a girl aged 2 to 17 with multiple sclerosis. The rearranged segments are TRBV6-1 and TRBJ1-2, with 7 bases in between that match TRBD1. The CDR3 is CASTVGQSANYGYTF. The nucleotides are TGTGCCAGCACTGTGGGACAGTCAGCTAACTATGGCTACACCTTC.